These 30 T cell receptor beta chains were sequenced from one sample in a study of cytomegalovirus exposure and HLA in healthy donors. The PCR contained 60 Vbeta and 13 Jbeta primers. Assay used: immunoSEQ multiplex PCR; TCRdb lists only in-frame clones, some missing. The sample includes about 80,000 clones, 70% to 85% of them seen just once. The sequencing input was PBMCs. These receptors were taken from a human donor in good health.

This clone was observed a few times. This rearrangement joins TRBV9 to TRBJ1-1, with 7 bases fitting TRBD1. Germline trimming cut 4 bases from V and 1 base from J; bases unmatched to any gene: 4. Germline loops: CDR1 SGDLS, CDR2 YYNGEE. CDR3 length equals 14 residues. The CDR3 sequence: CASSQTGRNTEAFF. The CDR3 DNA reads as TGTGCCAGCAGCCAGACAGGGCGGAACACTGAAGCTTTCTTT. The whole variable domain, remainder taken from reference TRBV9 and TRBJ1-1, is DSGVTQTPKHLITATGQRVTLRCSPRSGDLSVYWYQQSLDQGLQFLIQYYNGEERAKGNILERFSAQQFPDLHSELNLSSLELGDSALYFCASSQTGRNTEAFFGQGTRLTVV.

The CDR3 region is CASSLDRAPEAFF. DNA for the CDR3: TGTGCCAGCAGCTTAGACAGGGCTCCTGAAGCTTTCTTT. This rearrangement joins TRBV7-8 to TRBJ1-1; D may be TRBD1 (6 bases). The CDR3 length is 13 residues. Per germline, CDR1 SGHVS and CDR2 FQNEAQ. Trimming pared 1 base from V and 6 bases from J, leaving 9 bases between.

This clone was counted a single time. The V and J genes are TRBV27 and TRBJ1-2; TRBD1 is a possible D gene (6 bases). Germline-derived CDR1 and CDR2 are MNHEY and SMNVEV (reference sequence). The ends were cut back, 4 bases at V and 1 base at J, with 13 bases in the middle. The CDR3 spans 15 residues. The CDR3 loop is CASSSPDSDNYGYTF. The CDR3 region has the DNA TGTGCCAGCAGTTCTCCGGACAGCGATAACTATGGCTACACCTTC.

The chain uses TRBV7-2 and TRBJ2-1; TRBD2 matches 7 bases. The ends lost 2 bases at V and 0 bases at J; junction bases unmatched: 7. The CDR3 has 17 residues. Germline loops: CDR1 SGHTA, CDR2 FQGNSA. The CDR3 nucleotides read TGTGCCAGCAGCTTATTAGGTGGGGGGGTCTCCTACAATGAGCAGTTCTTC. Amino acid sequence: CASSLLGGGVSYNEQFF.

This sequence joins TRBV27 and TRBJ2-2, with TRBD1 identical over 7 bases. The CDR3 sequence is 14 residues long. Germline CDR1 MNHEY, CDR2 SMNVEV (reference sequence). The trim removed 3 bases at V and 4 bases at J, leaving 2 bases unmatched. CDR3 amino acids: CASSFTGVTGELFF. For the CDR3, the DNA is TGTGCCAGCAGTTTTACAGGGGTCACCGGGGAGCTGTTTTTT.

J is TRBJ1-3 and V is TRBV9; 11 nucleotides align to TRBD1. Germline values: CDR1 SGDLS, CDR2 YYNGEE. The CDR3 covers 17 residues. Trimming removed 2 bases from V and 0 bases from J; junction bases left unmatched: 4. The CDR3 bases are TGTGCCAGCAGCGTCAGCGGGACAGGGGGCTCTGGAAACACCATATATTTT. It encodes CASSVSGTGGSGNTIYF. The variable domain in full, with the rest retrieved from reference TRBV9 and TRBJ1-3, is DSGVTQTPKHLITATGQRVTLRCSPRSGDLSVYWYQQSLDQGLQFLIQYYNGEERAKGNILERFSAQQFPDLHSELNLSSLELGDSALYFCASSVSGTGGSGNTIYFGEGSWLTVV.

The chain uses TRBV13 and TRBJ2-3; no reliable D call. The V gene lost 5 bases and the J gene lost 2 bases, with 11 bases spanning the gap. The germline gives CDR1 PRHDT, CDR2 FYEKMQ (reference sequence). The CDR3 extends over 14 amino acids. In DNA form, the CDR3 reads TGTGCCAGCAGCAAAGAAACTAACACAGATACGCAGTATTTT. This translates into CASSKETNTDTQYF.

This chain connects TRBV5-6 to TRBJ2-7, with a weak D call TRBD1 (6 bases). The V end was cut by 3 bases, the J end by 0 bases, with 16 bases between. The germline gives CDR1 SGHDT, CDR2 YYEEEE. The CDR3 sequence is 16 residues long. CDR3 in amino acids: CASSYRQGRGSYEQYF. DNA of the CDR3: TGTGCCAGCAGCTATCGTCAGGGCAGGGGCTCCTACGAGCAGTACTTC. The full variable domain, rest sourced from reference TRBV5-6 and TRBJ2-7, is DAGVTQSPTHLIKTRGQQVTLRCSPKSGHDTVSWYQQALGQGPQFIFQYYEEEERQRGNFPDRFSGHQFPNYSSELNVNALLLGDSALYLCASSYRQGRGSYEQYFGPGTRLTVT.

The J gene is TRBJ1-1, the V gene TRBV7-9; D not certain. V lost 6 bases, J lost 1 base, and 9 bases lay in between. From germline, CDR1 is SEHNR and CDR2 FQNEAQ (reference sequence). CDR3 length equals 13 residues. Here the CDR3 DNA reads TGTGCCAGCAGTTCCCCTAAGAACACTGAAGCTTTCTTT. Translating gives CASSSPKNTEAFF.

The chain joins TRBV27 to TRBJ2-7, with a possible D match to TRBD2 (7 bases). Trimming stripped 6 bases from V and 2 bases from J, with 11 bases between. Germline CDR1 and CDR2: MNHEY and SMNVEV (reference sequence). CDR3 size: 13 residues. The CDR3 DNA sequence: TGTGCCAGCAGGGGGGGGGCGCCCTACGAGCAGTACTTC. Its protein product is CASRGGAPYEQYF.

The rearrangement links TRBV5-1 to TRBJ1-4; a possible D gene is TRBD1 (5 bases). This CDR3 has 17 residues. V lost 3 bases, J lost 4 bases, and 19 bases lay in between. The germline CDR1 and CDR2 sequences are SGHRS and YFSETQ. The chain's CDR3 is CASSSDPGRGVNEKLFF. The CDR3 DNA reads TGCGCCAGCAGCTCCGACCCCGGACGGGGGGTTAATGAAAAACTGTTTTTT. The full variable domain, in which reference TRBV5-1 and TRBJ1-4 provide the parts outside the CDR3, is KAGVTQTPRYLIKTRGQQVTLSCSPISGHRSVSWYQQTPGQGLQFLFEYFSETQRNKGNFPGRFSGRQFSNSRSEMNVSTLELGDSALYLCASSSDPGRGVNEKLFFGSGTQLSVL.

J is TRBJ1-5 and V is TRBV2; D perhaps matches TRBD1 (5 bases). This CDR3 has 15 amino acids. Trimming removed 1 base from V and 6 bases from J, with 13 bases in between. CDR1 and CDR2 (germline): SNHLY, FYNNEI. CDR3 loop: CASSEGQGGGQPQHF. The DNA of the CDR3 is TGTGCCAGCAGTGAAGGTCAGGGAGGTGGTCAGCCCCAGCATTTT. Using reference TRBV2 and TRBJ1-5 for the parts outside the CDR3, the full variable domain is EPEVTQTPSHQVTQMGQEVILRCVPISNHLYFYWYRQILGQKVEFLVSFYNNEISEKSEIFDDQFSVERPDGSNFTLKIRSTKLEDSAMYFCASSEGQGGGQPQHFGDGTRLSIL.

The chain carries TRBV27 and TRBJ2-1; 8 bases line up with TRBD1. Germline V CDR1 and CDR2: MNHEY, SMNVEV (reference sequence). The CDR3 has 14 amino acids. V lost 11 bases, J lost 2 bases, and 8 bases stayed unmatched. The CDR3 protein is CAAARTGTYNEQFF. DNA for the CDR3: TGTGCCGCAGCCCGGACAGGGACCTACAATGAGCAGTTCTTC.

This clone has a single count. J is TRBJ1-2 and V is TRBV6-1, with D perhaps matching TRBD1 (5 bases). CDR1 and CDR2 from the germline V gene are MNHNS and SASEGT. The CDR3 extends over 14 amino acids. The V end was cut by 1 base, the J end by 1 base, with 7 bases between. The CDR3 DNA follows: TGTGCCAGCAGTGAAGTTCAGGGTAACTATGGCTACACCTTC. This encodes CASSEVQGNYGYTF.

This chain joins TRBV6-1 and TRBJ2-3, with D tentatively TRBD2 (6 bases). Trimming shortened V by 4 bases and J by 6 bases, and 20 bases separated the two germline ends. Germline assignment: CDR1 MNHNS and CDR2 SASEGT. The CDR3 loop spans 16 amino acids. The CDR3 sequence: CASSALGGRLSDTQYF. The CDR3 DNA sequence: TGTGCCAGCAGTGCTCTAGGAGGGAGGTTGTCCGATACGCAGTATTTT.

The chain couples TRBV6-6 to TRBJ2-2; D perhaps matches TRBD1 (6 bases). Per the germline V gene, CDR1 is MNHNY and CDR2 is SVGAGI (reference sequence). V was clipped by 8 bases and J by 6 bases, with 10 bases between them. The CDR3 loop spans 12 amino acids. CDR3 coding DNA: TGTGCCAGCTTCCCAGGGGCCGGGGAGCTGTTTTTT. This sequence encodes CASFPGAGELFF.

V gene TRBV7-8 combines with J gene TRBJ1-5, with 7 positions matching TRBD1. CDR1 and CDR2 (germline): SGHVS, FQNEAQ. This CDR3 has 16 amino acids. V shed 5 bases, J shed 0 bases, and the junction held 7 bases outside the gene matches. CDR3 protein: CASSTGTAYSNQPQHF. In DNA, the CDR3 is TGTGCCAGCAGCACTGGGACAGCTTATAGCAATCAGCCCCAGCATTTT.

This chain uses TRBV19 with TRBJ2-3, with no clear D. The V end was cut by 5 bases, the J end by 2 bases, with 8 bases between. The germline V gene has CDR1 LNHDA and CDR2 SQIVND (reference sequence). There are 13 residues in the CDR3. The CDR3 reads CASSEQYTDTQYF. The DNA of the CDR3 is TGTGCCAGTAGTGAACAGTACACAGATACGCAGTATTTT. The entire variable domain, with the rest obtained from reference TRBV19 and TRBJ2-3, is as follows: DGGITQSPKYLFRKEGQNVTLSCEQNLNHDAMYWYRQDPGQGLRLIYYSQIVNDFQKGDIAEGYSVSREKKESFPLTVTSAQKNPTAFYLCASSEQYTDTQYFGPGTRLTVL.

The chain recombines TRBV6-5 with TRBJ2-5; TRBD2 agrees at 10 bases. Germline CDR1 MNHEY, CDR2 SVGAGI. V trimming: 4 bases; J trimming: 5 bases; junction bases outside the gene matches: 10. There are 16 residues in the CDR3. The CDR3 protein is CASSSGASGGRETQYF. The CDR3 coding sequence is TGTGCCAGCAGTTCTGGGGCTAGCGGGGGCCGTGAGACCCAGTACTTC.

The chain links TRBV5-1 to TRBJ2-1, with 12 bases fitting TRBD1. Per the germline V gene, CDR1 is SGHRS and CDR2 is YFSETQ. The CDR3 has 15 amino acids. The junction had 6 bases not matched to a gene; V was cut back by 4 bases and J by 7 bases. CDR3 nucleotides: TGCGCCAGCAGCGGCGGGACAGGGGGCAAAAATGAGCAGTTCTTC. It translates to CASSGGTGGKNEQFF.

The rearrangement joins TRBV5-3 to TRBJ1-1; maybe TRBD1 (5 bases). TRBV5-3 is assigned to the ORF class and has an uncertain function. This CDR3 is 14 amino acids long. With 8 bases removed from V and 1 base from J, the gap between germline ends came to 15 bases. CDR3 sequence reads: CASSPDKQNTEAFF. The DNA of the CDR3 is TGTGCCAGCAGTCCGGACAAGCAGAACACTGAAGCTTTCTTT.

V is TRBV7-9 and J is TRBJ1-6; no definite D call. CDR3 size: 11 residues. CDR1 and CDR2 from the germline V gene are SEHNR and FQNEAQ (reference sequence). V lost 5 bases and J 9 bases, leaving 5 bases between the germline ends. The CDR3 sequence is CASSPSSPLHF. CDR3 nucleotides: TGTGCCAGCAGCCCTAGTTCACCCCTCCACTTT.

The J gene is TRBJ2-7, the V gene TRBV29-1; TRBD1 matches at 7 bases. Per the germline V gene, CDR1 is SQVTM and CDR2 is ANQGSEA. Trimming at V came to 6 bases and at J to 3 bases, leaving 2 bases not matched to a gene. CDR3 length: 11 amino acids. Here the CDR3 DNA reads TGCAGCGTACGGGACAGCTACGAGCAGTACTTC. Residues: CSVRDSYEQYF.

The CDR3 nucleotides read TGTGCCAGCAGCGCACGACAGGGGGATAACGGGGAGCTGTTTTTT. Translated, it gives CASSARQGDNGELFF. The chain couples TRBV9 to TRBJ2-2; 9 bases agree with TRBD1. This CDR3 comprises 15 residues. Germline loops: CDR1 SGDLS, CDR2 YYNGEE. Losses at the gene ends were 3 bases for V and 7 bases for J; bases not matched to a gene: 7.

This chain links TRBV25-1 with TRBJ2-3; no firm D call. V lost 4 bases to trimming and J lost 5 bases, with 13 bases between them. The CDR3 is 14 amino acids. Germline values: CDR1 MGHDK, CDR2 SYGVNS. CDR3 region: CASSVVEREDTQYF. The DNA of the CDR3 is TGTGCCAGCAGTGTAGTGGAGAGAGAAGATACGCAGTATTTT.

The rearrangement joins TRBV7-2 to TRBJ1-4; tentative D call: TRBD1 (5 bases). The CDR3 has 14 residues. Trimming stripped 5 bases from V and 8 bases from J, with 15 bases between. The germline gives CDR1 SGHTA, CDR2 FQGNSA. The CDR3 nucleotides are TGTGCCAGCAGCCCTCTGGGTGGGGGGGAAAAACTGTTTTTT. The encoded protein is CASSPLGGGEKLFF.

The chain has TRBV5-1 and TRBJ2-1, with 12 bases matching TRBD2. Germline CDR1 SGHRS, CDR2 YFSETQ. V lost 4 bases, J lost 10 bases, and 9 bases stayed unmatched. The CDR3 consists of 15 residues. CDR3 loop: CASSPSGGATVEQFF. The CDR3 DNA sequence: TGCGCCAGCAGCCCTAGCGGGGGGGCGACGGTGGAGCAGTTCTTC.

This chain joins TRBV6-5 and TRBJ1-6; D perhaps matches TRBD1 (6 bases). CDR3 length equals 15 residues. CDR1 and CDR2 (germline): MNHEY, SVGAGI. V was pared by 0 bases and J by 8 bases, with 11 bases between. CDR3 in DNA: TGTGCCAGCAGTTACTCAATCCCAGGGGATTCACCCCTCCACTTT. Protein: CASSYSIPGDSPLHF.

V gene TRBV2 combines with J gene TRBJ1-6; no definite D call. This CDR3 is 13 amino acids long. Trimming pared 2 bases from V and 10 bases from J, leaving 9 bases between. CDR1 and CDR2 (germline): SNHLY, FYNNEI. This chain's CDR3 is CASSESRNSPLHF. CDR3 in DNA: TGTGCCAGCAGTGAATCGCGGAACTCACCCCTCCACTTT.

The chain uses TRBV29-1 and TRBJ2-7; the match to TRBD2 covers 7 bases. Trimming removed 2 bases from V and 2 bases from J; junction bases left unmatched: 3. Germline V gene sequence: CDR1 SQVTM, CDR2 ANQGSEA. This CDR3 has 13 amino acids. CDR3 nucleotide sequence: TGCAGCGTTGAAAGCGGGGTCCCCTACGAGCAGTACTTC. Protein product: CSVESGVPYEQYF.